These T cell receptor beta chains were read from a single sample in a study of T cell responses to AZD1222 COVID-19 vaccine. Clones were sequenced by immunoSEQ multiplex PCR, and TCRdb holds only the in-frame ones, with some missing. The sample comprises 53,000 or so clones, 80% to 90% of which are singletons, and 6% to 8% rests with the top ten. The source was peripheral blood, collected 28 days after the second AZD1222 dose. All receptors derive from an adult who received the AZD1222 COVID-19 vaccine. CDR3s leave out the opening cysteine and the closing phenylalanine or tryptophan. A D gene is named only where the DNA matches it firmly.

v_gene	j_gene	d_gene	CDR3aa
TRBV7-9	TRBJ1-5	-	ASSPGGTQPQH
TRBV7-9	TRBJ2-7	TRBD2	ASSYPQWREGVYEQY
TRBV3-1/TRBV3-2	TRBJ2-2	-	ASSPPPDTDTGELF
TRBV15	TRBJ2-7	-	ATSRDRSEQY
TRBV28	TRBJ1-1	-	ASSLSIGGTEAF
TRBV5-6	TRBJ2-7	-	ASNNRWYSEQY
TRBV30	TRBJ2-7	TRBD2	AWSVAGGVEQY
TRBV7-2	TRBJ1-3	-	ASSLGPGNTIY
TRBV30	TRBJ1-5	-	AWSGGAISSNQPQH
TRBV28	TRBJ2-7	-	ASSLGGQITEQY
TRBV25-1	TRBJ1-3	-	ASSELRGSSGNTIY
TRBV7-3	TRBJ2-3	TRBD2	ASSILAGGSDTQY
TRBV29-1	TRBJ1-2	TRBD1	SVGQWEGAAGYT
TRBV12-5	TRBJ2-7	TRBD1	ASGLVPGQGPYEQY
TRBV5-8	TRBJ2-2	-	ASSLGGITGELF
TRBV6-6	TRBJ1-3	-	ASSLYRDSGNTIY
TRBV5-1	TRBJ2-1	TRBD1	ASSPGQGTYNEQF
TRBV6-5	TRBJ2-5	-	ASSSGSQETQY